A single sample gave rise to the 32 T cell receptor beta chains below, sequenced in a study of shared clonotypes between healthy human individuals. Libraries were prepared by immunoSEQ multiplex PCR; TCRdb keeps only in-frame clonotypes and omits some of them. The table has approximately 470,000 clones, around four fifths seen once; the top ten hold around 12%. Sequencing input: PBMCs. These receptor sequences come from a woman in her 40s in good health. Some clones in this sample may be carry-over from other donors' samples.

In DNA, the CDR3 is TGTGCCAGCAGCTCCAGCGGGCTTAGCAATCAGCCCCAGCATTTT. Amino acid sequence: CASSSSGLSNQPQHF. This chain connects TRBV7-6 to TRBJ1-5; D not certain. The length of the CDR3 is 15 residues. The V end was cut by 4 bases, the J end by 0 bases, with 10 bases between. CDR1 is SGHVS and CDR2 is FNYEAQ in the germline V gene.

This clone was found a few times. The rearrangement joins TRBV18 to TRBJ2-7, with D possibly matching TRBD1 (5 bases). Germline V CDR1 and CDR2: KGHSH, LQKENI. The CDR3 is made up of 13 amino acids. The ends were cut back, 6 bases at V and 5 bases at J, with 14 bases in the middle. As DNA, the CDR3 is TGTGCCAGCTCGAATTTCCAGGGAAACGAGCAGTACTTC. As protein: CASSNFQGNEQYF.

The chain has TRBV4-1 and TRBJ2-5; D gene uncertain. The CDR3 has 12 residues. Germline V lookup: CDR1 MGHRA, CDR2 YSYEKL. The V gene lost 8 bases and the J gene lost 1 base, with 8 bases spanning the gap. The CDR3 is CASSLTQETQYF. The CDR3 DNA reads TGCGCCAGCTCCCTGACCCAAGAGACCCAGTACTTC.

The chain employs TRBV6-4 and TRBJ2-5; 12 nucleotides match TRBD2. This CDR3 contains 18 residues. CDR1 is MRHNA and CDR2 is SNTAGT in the germline V gene. After removal of 4 bases from V and 1 base from J, the junction contained 10 bases not matched to a gene. Here the CDR3 reads CASSGNPRTSGIQETQYF. In DNA, the CDR3 is TGTGCCAGCAGTGGAAATCCCCGGACTAGCGGGATCCAAGAGACCCAGTACTTC.

V usage is TRBV28 and J usage is TRBJ2-7; D ambiguous. The germline V and J ends were trimmed by 8 bases and 0 bases, with 8 bases remaining between them. This CDR3 contains 12 residues. Germline CDR1 and CDR2: MDHEN and SYDVKM. The CDR3: CASVGSSYEQYF. The CDR3 DNA sequence: TGTGCCAGCGTGGGCAGCTCCTACGAGCAGTACTTC.

Sample share makes this clone medium-sized. Other DNA variants within this sample encode the same CDR3. This chain joins TRBV27 and TRBJ1-1; the D gene is possibly TRBD1 (5 bases). The V gene lost 2 bases and the J gene lost 0 bases, with 10 bases spanning the gap. The CDR3 contains 15 residues. Germline V CDR1 and CDR2: MNHEY, SMNVEV (reference sequence). The CDR3, as DNA: TGTGCCAGCAGTTTACGGACACCCATGAACACTGAAGCTTTCTTT. Translated, it gives CASSLRTPMNTEAFF.

This chain joins TRBV5-1 and TRBJ1-2; TRBD1 is a possible D gene (6 bases). V shed 5 bases and J shed 1 base, with 18 bases lying between them. This CDR3 is 16 amino acids long. The germline gives CDR1 SGHRS, CDR2 YFSETQ. The CDR3 DNA follows: TGCGCCAGCAGGCCACCCTCTACAGGGAATAACTATGGCTACACCTTC. Translation: CASRPPSTGNNYGYTF.

This clone was seen a few times. This chain connects TRBV2 to TRBJ1-2; D is uncertain. The V gene lost 2 bases and the J gene lost 6 bases, with 16 bases spanning the gap. This CDR3 has 15 residues. Germline CDR1 reads SNHLY; CDR2 reads FYNNEI. As DNA, the CDR3 is TGTGCCAGCAGTGAAACCCAGTCCGCTATGGATGGCTACACCTTC. As protein: CASSETQSAMDGYTF.

With regard to this clone: A much larger clone differs from this one at a single base, so this may be a read error. Additional DNA sequences in this sample encode the identical CDR3. CDR3 amino acids: CASSQDGVYEQYF. DNA of the CDR3: TGCGCCAGCAGTCAAGACGGTGTCTACGAGCAGTACTTC. The genes are TRBV4-1 and TRBJ2-7; D unresolved. Germline V CDR1 and CDR2: MGHRA, YSYEKL. The CDR3 totals 13 residues.

The chain links TRBV14 to TRBJ2-7; D remains ambiguous. V was pared by 2 bases and J by 6 bases, with 14 bases between. CDR1 and CDR2 from the germline V gene are SGHDN and FVKESK. The length of the CDR3 is 14 residues. The CDR3 bases are TGTGCCAGCAGCCAAAATATACAGACGGCCGAGCAGTACTTC. This sequence encodes CASSQNIQTAEQYF.

This clone occurred a few times. The chain carries TRBV2 and TRBJ2-7, with D unclear. Trimming shortened V by 6 bases and J by 0 bases, and 9 bases separated the two germline ends. Per the germline V gene, CDR1 is SNHLY and CDR2 is FYNNEI. This CDR3 is built from 13 residues. CDR3 in DNA: TGTGCCAGCAGAAGATCAGACTCCTACGAGCAGTACTTC. The encoded protein is CASRRSDSYEQYF.

The V and J genes are TRBV15 and TRBJ2-1; possibly TRBD1 for D (6 bases). Looked up from germline, CDR1 is LNHNV and CDR2 is YYDKDF (reference sequence). V shed 0 bases and J shed 8 bases, with 11 bases lying between them. This CDR3 region has 14 residues. As DNA, the CDR3 is TGTGCCACCAGCAGAGATCTCCAGGGGCATGAGCAGTTCTTC. This encodes CATSRDLQGHEQFF.

V and J are TRBV5-1 and TRBJ2-1, with D perhaps matching TRBD2 (6 bases). V shed 0 bases and J shed 14 bases, with 21 bases lying between them. The CDR3 covers 15 residues. Looked up from germline, CDR1 is SGHRS and CDR2 is YFSETQ. The CDR3 region has the DNA TGCGCCAGCAGCTTGGATTCTAAGGGTTCTAGCGTAAAGTTCTTC. Encoded protein: CASSLDSKGSSVKFF.

This clone was found a few times. The CDR3 bases are TGTGCCAGCAGCTCCCGGCGGGGGGTGGGGGAGCAGTACTTC. Translation gives CASSSRRGVGEQYF. The rearrangement uses TRBV7-2 and TRBJ2-7, with 8 positions matching TRBD2. The CDR3 totals 14 residues. After removal of 4 bases from V and 7 bases from J, the junction contained 9 bases not matched to a gene. Germline V CDR1 and CDR2: SGHTA, FQGNSA.

The chain combines TRBV5-1 with TRBJ2-7; 8 bases align to TRBD2. This CDR3 has 17 amino acids. Germline CDR1 reads SGHRS; CDR2 reads YFSETQ. J was trimmed by 2 bases and V by 0 bases; bases with no gene match: 10. CDR3: CASSLAKGLAGPYEQYF. The CDR3 DNA reads TGCGCCAGCAGCTTGGCCAAGGGGCTAGCGGGCCCCTACGAGCAGTACTTC.

The chain has TRBV28 and TRBJ2-2; no clear D. CDR1 is MDHEN and CDR2 is SYDVKM in the germline V gene. The CDR3 is 13 residues long. Between the trimmed V and J ends, which lost 3 bases and 1 base, there was a span of 3 bases. The CDR3 is CASSLRNTGELFF. The CDR3 DNA sequence: TGTGCCAGCAGTTTGAGGAACACCGGGGAGCTGTTTTTT.

This chain connects TRBV6-1 to TRBJ1-2, with a weak D call TRBD1 (5 bases). This CDR3 comprises 15 residues. Germline V CDR1 and CDR2: MNHNS, SASEGT. Trimming shortened V by 4 bases and J by 5 bases, and 17 bases separated the two germline ends. DNA of the CDR3: TGTGCCAGCAGTGCCTCCGGGGCGATATTATATGGCTACACCTTC. It is translated as CASSASGAILYGYTF.

The CDR3 loop is CSISVGLAGPGQFF. In DNA form, the CDR3 reads TGCAGCATCTCGGTCGGGCTAGCGGGGCCGGGGCAGTTCTTC. The chain uses TRBV29-1 and TRBJ2-1, with 9 positions matching TRBD2. This CDR3 is 14 amino acids long. The V and J ends lost 8 bases and 12 bases, in that order; junction bases with no gene match: 17. Germline lookup yields CDR1 SQVTM and CDR2 ANQGSEA.

The rearrangement links TRBV29-1 to TRBJ1-2; perhaps TRBD1 as D (6 bases). The CDR3 is 15 amino acids. V dropped 3 bases and J dropped 3 bases, with 17 bases sitting between them. The germline CDR1 and CDR2 sequences are SQVTM and ANQGSEA. The CDR3 loop is CSVDEGTTKYYGYTF. CDR3 bases: TGCAGCGTTGATGAAGGGACAACGAAATACTATGGCTACACCTTC.

The rearrangement uses TRBV5-4 and TRBJ2-1; 11 nucleotides line up with TRBD2. V lost 0 bases to trimming and J lost 5 bases; unmatched junction nucleotides: 4. The CDR3 sequence is 16 residues long. Germline V gives CDR1 SGHNT, CDR2 YYREEE (reference sequence). Written as DNA, the CDR3 is TGTGCCAGCAGCTTGGGGTCGACTAGCGGGGACAATGAGCAGTTCTTC. It is translated as CASSLGSTSGDNEQFF.

The CDR3 bases are TGTGCCAGCAGCTTAGCGACAGGTTTATGGTTCTTC. It is translated as CASSLATGLWFF. J is TRBJ2-1 and V is TRBV7-9; TRBD1 might be the D (6 bases). CDR1 SEHNR and CDR2 FQNEAQ come from the germline V gene (reference sequence). V shed 0 bases and J shed 15 bases, with 12 bases lying between them. This CDR3 has 12 amino acids.

This chain joins TRBV14 and TRBJ2-7, with D tentatively TRBD1 (6 bases). CDR1 and CDR2 (germline): SGHDN, FVKESK. The CDR3 runs to 15 residues. V lost 0 bases and J lost 2, with 11 bases in between. CDR3 coding DNA: TGTGCCAGCAGCCAAGAAAGGGCAGGGGCCTACGAGCAGTACTTC. This gives the protein CASSQERAGAYEQYF.

The chain has TRBV7-2 and TRBJ2-7, with D tentatively TRBD1 (5 bases). The CDR3 length is 15 residues. Germline V CDR1 and CDR2: SGHTA, FQGNSA. Trimming stripped 5 bases from V and 3 bases from J, with 17 bases between. The CDR3 region is CASSTARGLGYEQYF. CDR3 coding DNA: TGTGCCAGCAGCACCGCTAGGGGTCTGGGCTACGAGCAGTACTTC.

V gene TRBV7-9 combines with J gene TRBJ1-1, with D unresolved. CDR1 is SEHNR, CDR2 FQNEAQ, per germline (reference sequence). This CDR3 region has 11 residues. In nucleotides, the CDR3 is TGTCGAGTCGGGGTGAACACTGAAGCTTTCTTT. Protein product: CRVGVNTEAFF.

This clone was seen a few times. J is TRBJ1-2 and V is TRBV27, with TRBD1 matching over 10 bases. V was clipped by 0 bases and J by 3 bases; unmatched bases: 1. The CDR3 contains 15 residues. Per the germline V gene, CDR1 is MNHEY and CDR2 is SMNVEV (reference sequence). In DNA, the CDR3 is TGTGCCAGCAGTTTATCCGGGACAGGGGACTATGGCTACACCTTC. Amino acids: CASSLSGTGDYGYTF.

This clone appeared once. This chain links TRBV9 with TRBJ2-3; no clear D. V dropped 0 bases and J dropped 4 bases, with 12 bases sitting between them. The CDR3 spans 15 residues. Germline V gives CDR1 SGDLS, CDR2 YYNGEE. Here the CDR3 DNA reads TGTGCCAGCAGCGTAGTGGGGTCCCGTTCAGATACGCAGTATTTT. Its protein is CASSVVGSRSDTQYF.

The rearrangement uses TRBV15 and TRBJ2-2; D might be TRBD2 (5 bases). Germline V gene sequence: CDR1 LNHNV, CDR2 YYDKDF (reference sequence). V lost 5 bases, J lost 2 bases, and 9 bases lay in between. This CDR3 has 14 residues. The CDR3 bases are TGTGCCACCAGCCCGGGGATCAACACCGGGGAGCTGTTTTTT. This translates into CATSPGINTGELFF.

The sample holds a few counts of this clone. The chain is built from TRBV27 and TRBJ1-4; D unresolved. This CDR3 has 13 residues. Trimming took 7 bases from V and 7 from J, leaving 13 bases between them. CDR1 is MNHEY and CDR2 is SMNVEV in the germline V gene (reference sequence). Written as DNA, the CDR3 is TGTGCCAGCAAATCTCAGAACAGTGAAAAACTGTTTTTT. It yields the protein CASKSQNSEKLFF.

With regard to this clone: Within the sample, other DNA sequences also encode this same CDR3. V is TRBV2 and J is TRBJ1-3; no clear D. This CDR3 is 13 amino acids long. V was cut by 6 bases and J by 0 bases, with 6 bases left in between. The germline V gene encodes CDR1 SNHLY and CDR2 FYNNEI. CDR3 in DNA: TGTGCCAGCAGGCAGTCCTCTGGAAACACCATATATTTT. It is translated as CASRQSSGNTIYF.

The chain is built from TRBV2 and TRBJ1-2, with D maybe TRBD1 (6 bases). This CDR3 spans 13 amino acids. Per germline, CDR1 SNHLY and CDR2 FYNNEI. V was shortened by 3 bases and J by 6 bases, with 11 bases between the two germline ends. CDR3 region: CASSEQGIHGYTF. The CDR3 DNA sequence: TGTGCCAGCAGTGAGCAGGGGATCCATGGCTACACCTTC.

This chain joins TRBV18 and TRBJ1-2; TRBD1 might be the D (6 bases). The CDR3 extends over 16 amino acids. Germline V gives CDR1 KGHSH, CDR2 LQKENI. V lost 4 bases, J lost 3 bases, and 18 bases lay in between. CDR3 loop: CASSLNAPGEDYGYTF. The CDR3 nucleotides read TGTGCCAGCTCACTCAACGCTCCAGGGGAAGACTATGGCTACACCTTC.

The chain recombines TRBV12-2 with TRBJ2-7; the DNA was not compared with TRBD2, the D call given in the table. TRBV12-2 is a pseudogene segment. CDR3 length: 17 residues. The CDR3: CASRLKIGLAGVGEQYF. CDR3 bases: TGTGCAAGTCGCTTAAAGATTGGACTAGCGGGAGTAGGCGAGCAGTACTTC.